This passage covers 15 T cell receptor beta chains from one sample sequenced in a study of blood T cell repertoires in COVID-19. The method was immunoSEQ multiplex PCR; TCRdb's version includes in-frame clones alone and lacks a portion of them. Of about 320,000 clones in the sample, roughly nine tenths were seen once. The specimen was PBMCs or T cells enriched from blood (not recorded which). The receptors here all came from a woman aged 25 to 39 who had been exposed to COVID-19.

The gene calls are TRBV12-3 or TRBV12-4 and TRBJ1-1, with 7 bases lining up with TRBD1. V was pared by 5 bases and J by 8 bases, with 8 bases of the junction left unmatched. The CDR3 spans 13 residues. This chain's CDR3 is CASSLDRAREAFF. For the CDR3, the DNA is TGTGCCAGCAGTCTCGACAGGGCCAGAGAAGCTTTCTTT.

This chain connects TRBV24-1 to TRBJ2-1, with a tentative D call TRBD1 (6 bases). V lost 4 bases and J 5 bases, leaving 14 bases between the germline ends. In germline, CDR1 is KGHDR, CDR2 SFDVKD. This CDR3 contains 15 residues. The CDR3 loop is CATSDIRDINNEQFF. The CDR3 nucleotides are TGTGCCACCAGTGACATCCGGGACATAAACAATGAGCAGTTCTTC.

The V call is TRBV12-5, the J call TRBJ1-4; tentative D call: TRBD1 (6 bases). V shed 1 base and J shed 0 bases, with 12 bases lying between them. The CDR3 is 17 residues long. Germline CDR1 LGHNT, CDR2 FRNRAP. DNA for the CDR3: TGTGCTAGTGGTTTGGGGGGGCCCCGCCCAACTAATGAAAAACTGTTTTTT. This gives the protein CASGLGGPRPTNEKLFF. The full variable domain, rest sourced from reference TRBV12-5 and TRBJ1-4, is DARVTQTPRHKVTEMGQEVTMRCQPILGHNTVFWYRQTMMQGLELLAYFRNRAPLDDSGMPKDRFSAEMPDATLATLKIQPSEPRDSAVYFCASGLGGPRPTNEKLFFGSGTQLSVL.

This chain links TRBV5-4 with TRBJ1-2; no reliable D call. V was pared by 0 bases and J by 7 bases, with 10 bases between. This CDR3 comprises 13 residues. The germline gives CDR1 SGHNT, CDR2 YYREEE (reference sequence). CDR3 amino acids: CASSLGGGSGYTF. CDR3 DNA sequence: TGTGCCAGCAGCTTGGGCGGCGGGAGTGGCTACACCTTC.

The rearrangement uses TRBV19 and TRBJ1-1; D remains unclear. V lost 1 base and J lost 0, with 9 bases in between. Germline-derived CDR1 and CDR2 are LNHDA and SQIVND (reference sequence). The CDR3 is 15 residues long. CDR3 in amino acids: CASSIGQTMNTEAFF. The CDR3 DNA sequence: TGTGCCAGTAGTATAGGACAAACCATGAACACTGAAGCTTTCTTT.

The chain uses TRBV25-1 and TRBJ1-2; no definite D call. The V end lost 5 bases, the J end lost 0 bases, and 10 bases lay between the germline ends. The CDR3 is made up of 14 amino acids. Germline V gene data show CDR1 as MGHDK and CDR2 as SYGVNS. CDR3 amino acids: CASSRAGPNYGYTF. CDR3 nucleotide sequence: TGTGCCAGCAGTCGCGCAGGTCCTAACTATGGCTACACCTTC.

As for this clone: Other DNA sequences of this sample code for an identical CDR3. This sequence joins TRBV5-1 and TRBJ1-2, with 12 bases fitting TRBD1. Germline V lookup: CDR1 SGHRS, CDR2 YFSETQ. The CDR3 has 13 amino acids. Germline trimming cut 4 bases from V and 7 bases from J; bases unmatched to any gene: 2. CDR3 coding DNA: TGCGCCAGCAGCCTGGGACAGGGGGCTGGCTACACCTTC. It yields the protein CASSLGQGAGYTF.

This clone was seen more than once but under ten times. The rearrangement joins TRBV12-2 to TRBJ2-1; no check of the table's D call, TRBD2, against the DNA was made. TRBV12-2 is listed as a pseudogene. The CDR3 totals 17 residues. Here the CDR3 DNA reads TGTGCAAGTCGCTTAGATAGTTGGAGGCCGTGGGCAGAGGAGCAGTTCTTC. As protein: CASRLDSWRPWAEEQFF.

The chain joins TRBV9 to TRBJ1-1, with TRBD1 matching over 7 bases. The CDR3 length is 14 residues. CDR1 is SGDLS and CDR2 is YYNGEE in the germline V gene. V lost 5 bases and J lost 4; bases outside the gene matches: 8. The DNA for the CDR3 is TGTGCCAGCAGTCCTTACAGGGGTCTCACTGAAGCTTTCTTT. This codes for CASSPYRGLTEAFF.

The rearrangement links TRBV5-1 to TRBJ2-1; 8 bases line up with TRBD2. The CDR3 has 16 residues. Germline V gene data show CDR1 as SGHRS and CDR2 as YFSETQ. V trimming: 2 bases; J trimming: 0 bases; junction bases outside the gene matches: 4. CDR3 sequence: CASSLRRGGSYNEQFF. Written as DNA, the CDR3 is TGCGCCAGCAGCTTACGACGGGGGGGCTCCTACAATGAGCAGTTCTTC.

Here the CDR3 DNA reads TGTGCCAGCAGCGTGGGTGGGGGGTTCACAGATACGCAGTATTTT. Protein: CASSVGGGFTDTQYF. The chain has TRBV9 and TRBJ2-3; possibly TRBD2 for D (6 bases). V lost 2 bases and J 2 bases, leaving 12 bases between the germline ends. The CDR3 has 15 amino acids. Germline V gene lookup returns CDR1 SGDLS and CDR2 YYNGEE.

The chain joins TRBV19 to TRBJ2-7; weak D call: TRBD1 (5 bases). CDR3 size: 13 residues. In germline, CDR1 is LNHDA, CDR2 SQIVND (reference sequence). V was cut by 8 bases and J by 3 bases, with 14 bases left in between. The CDR3 here is CASSTQGYYEQYF. In DNA, the CDR3 is TGTGCCAGTTCAACGCAGGGATACTACGAGCAGTACTTC.

The chain employs TRBV5-1 and TRBJ1-4; D possibly corresponds to TRBD1 (5 bases). The germline CDR1 and CDR2 sequences are SGHRS and YFSETQ. The V gene lost 4 bases and the J gene lost 6 bases, with 22 bases spanning the gap. This CDR3 is 17 amino acids long. CDR3: CASSLALDSRGDEKLFF. In DNA form, the CDR3 reads TGCGCCAGCAGCCTTGCCCTAGACAGTCGGGGGGATGAAAAACTGTTTTTT.

The chain has TRBV10-3 and TRBJ1-6; maybe TRBD1 (6 bases). The V and J ends lost 3 bases and 13 bases respectively, with 10 bases between them. In germline, CDR1 is ENHRY, CDR2 SYGVKD. This CDR3 comprises 12 residues. The DNA of the CDR3 is TGTGCCATCAGTGATGGACAGTCTCCCCTCCACTTT. This encodes CAISDGQSPLHF.

The rearrangement uses TRBV9 and TRBJ1-4, with D maybe TRBD1 (5 bases). The CDR3 runs 17 residues. Germline V lookup: CDR1 SGDLS, CDR2 YYNGEE. The V end was cut by 0 bases, the J end by 4 bases, with 16 bases between. CDR3 sequence: CASSVAGRVGGNEKLFF. CDR3 nucleotide sequence: TGTGCCAGCAGCGTAGCTGGGCGAGTCGGGGGTAATGAAAAACTGTTTTTT.